A single sample is the source of the 30 T cell receptor beta chains below, sequenced in a study of blood T cells in healthy people across ages. Sample-barcoded 5' priming and a J-beta primer mix drove a second PCR of 7 to 11 cycles. One entry per CDR3 protein, called by TCRdb with MiXCR from the 5' RACE reads. The table includes 750,000 to 850,000 distinct CDR3 sequences, roughly 25% detected once. The same sample was also used in a study of T cells of mothers and their children.

The sequenced sample consisted of blood. These receptors were collected from a boy aged 5-17 years in good health.

The chain links TRBV28 to TRBJ2-1, with 12 positions matching TRBD1. The CDR3 runs 16 residues. The germline gives CDR1 MDHEN, CDR2 SYDVKM. V lost 6 bases to trimming and J lost 6 bases; unmatched junction nucleotides: 9. CDR3 nucleotide sequence: TGTGCCAGCAGCCCGGGTGGGACAGGGGGCTGCAATGAGCAGTTCTTC. This sequence encodes CASSPGGTGGCNEQFF.

This clonotype appeared a few times. This rearrangement joins TRBV12-3 or TRBV12-4 to TRBJ2-5; perhaps TRBD1 as D (5 bases). Trimming cost V 6 bases and J 5 bases, with 13 bases left between them. This CDR3 contains 13 residues. The chain's CDR3 is CASRTTGRETQYF. The CDR3 region has the DNA TGTGCCAGCAGGACCACAGGACGGGAGACCCAGTACTTC.

This clonotype was found a few times. The J gene is TRBJ2-3, the V gene TRBV11-2, with D possibly being TRBD1 or TRBD2 (6 bases each). Trimming removed 4 bases from V and 9 bases from J, with 26 bases in between. Germline V gene lookup returns CDR1 SGHAT and CDR2 FQNNGV. The length of the CDR3 is 17 residues. CDR3 sequence: CASSSGRTGLGGNTQYF. The CDR3 DNA is TGTGCCAGCAGCTCCGGCCGGACGGGTCTAGGGGGGAACACGCAGTATTTT.

The genes are TRBV29-1 and TRBJ1-2; no definite D call. Trimming took off 6 bases at V and 4 bases at J, with 12 bases between the two ends. CDR3 length equals 12 residues. Germline V gene lookup returns CDR1 SQVTM and CDR2 ANQGSEA. The CDR3 protein is CSVQKSGYGYTF. The CDR3 region has the DNA TGCAGCGTCCAGAAGAGTGGCTATGGCTACACCTTC.

This chain joins TRBV2 and TRBJ2-1; the D is unclear. The CDR3 totals 13 residues. V was pared by 4 bases and J by 8 bases, with 12 bases between. Germline V gene data show CDR1 as SNHLY and CDR2 as FYNNEI. The CDR3 DNA follows: TGTGCCAGCAGTGGACCCAATATGGATGAGCAGTTCTTC. Translated: CASSGPNMDEQFF. The whole variable domain, filled in from reference TRBV2 and TRBJ2-1, reads EPEVTQTPSHQVTQMGQEVILRCVPISNHLYFYWYRQILGQKVEFLVSFYNNEISEKSEIFDDQFSVERPDGSNFTLKIRSTKLEDSAMYFCASSGPNMDEQFFGPGTRLTVL.

V and J are TRBV20-1 and TRBJ2-5; 7 nucleotides line up with TRBD2. The CDR3 contains 13 residues. Germline V gene lookup returns CDR1 DFQATT and CDR2 SNEGSKA (reference sequence). The V gene end was trimmed by 5 bases and the J gene end by 4 bases; junction bases not matched to a gene: 7. The CDR3, as DNA: TGCAGTGCTGTCGGCGGGAGTCCAGAGACCCAGTACTTC. Translation gives CSAVGGSPETQYF.

V gene TRBV18 combines with J gene TRBJ2-7; perhaps TRBD2 as D (6 bases). The J call is doubtful: the DNA matches TRBJ2-5 better. In germline, CDR1 is KGHSH, CDR2 LQKENI. This CDR3 is 15 amino acids long. The DNA of the CDR3 is TGTGCCAGCTCACCGGTCGGAGGGAACGAAGAGACCCAGTACTTC. The encoded protein is CASSPVGGNEETQYF.

The chain links TRBV12-3 or TRBV12-4 to TRBJ2-6, with D unresolved. The CDR3 consists of 16 residues. Trimming shortened V by 2 bases and J by 0 bases, and 8 bases separated the two germline ends. The CDR3 protein is CASSLMWTSGANVLTF. The CDR3 region has the DNA TGTGCCAGCAGTTTAATGTGGACCTCTGGGGCCAACGTCCTGACTTTC.

The gene calls are TRBV2 and TRBJ1-2; a weak D match, TRBD1 (5 bases). V gave up 4 bases and J gave up 5 bases, with 11 bases separating them. There are 13 residues in the CDR3. CDR1 SNHLY and CDR2 FYNNEI come from the germline V gene. The CDR3 loop is CASSGDSSYGYTF. The CDR3 nucleotides read TGTGCCAGCAGTGGTGACAGCTCGTATGGCTACACCTTC.

This clonotype was counted between two and nine times. The chain links TRBV28 to TRBJ1-4; 9 bases are shared with TRBD1. CDR1 and CDR2 (germline): MDHEN, SYDVKM. The V and J ends lost 5 bases and 2 bases, in that order; junction bases with no gene match: 6. The CDR3 covers 16 residues. The CDR3 region has the DNA TGTGCCAGCAGTGGGACAGGGTCTAATACTAATGAAAAACTGTTTTTT. As protein: CASSGTGSNTNEKLFF.

The V and J genes are TRBV27 and TRBJ1-4; D gene unclear. Trimming removed 6 bases at V and 8 bases at J, with 13 bases between. The CDR3 consists of 13 residues. Germline V gives CDR1 MNHEY, CDR2 SMNVEV (reference sequence). DNA of the CDR3: TGTGCCAGCAGAAACAGTCTGGGGGAAAAACTGTTTTTT. It translates to CASRNSLGEKLFF.

The V and J genes are TRBV15 and TRBJ2-7; 7 bases match TRBD1. With V trimmed by 0 bases and J by 7 bases, 6 bases remained unmatched. The V gene's germline CDR1 is LNHNV and CDR2 YYDKDF (reference sequence). This CDR3 has 14 residues. The DNA for the CDR3 is TGTGCCACCAGCAGAGATGTAGGGGGCTGGGAGCAGTACTTC. This encodes CATSRDVGGWEQYF.

This clonotype was seen a handful of times. V is TRBV4-3 and J is TRBJ2-5; 8 nucleotides match TRBD2. The germline CDR1 and CDR2 sequences are LGHNA and YSLEER. This CDR3 comprises 17 residues. With 0 bases clipped from V and 1 base from J, the junction kept 7 bases outside the gene matches. In DNA form, the CDR3 reads TGCGCCAGCAGCCAAGATCCTCATCGGGGGGGCCAAGAGACCCAGTACTTC. It codes for CASSQDPHRGGQETQYF.

This clonotype was found a few times. This sequence joins TRBV10-3 and TRBJ2-3; the D gene is possibly TRBD2 (6 bases). The CDR3 contains 14 residues. Germline loops: CDR1 ENHRY, CDR2 SYGVKD. With 8 bases removed from V and 3 bases from J, the gap between germline ends came to 15 bases. The CDR3 bases are TGTGCCATCGAGTCGGGAGTAGGGACAGATACGCAGTATTTT. Translation gives CAIESGVGTDTQYF.

The chain couples TRBV15 to TRBJ2-1, with D possibly TRBD2 on 5 matching bases. CDR3 length equals 17 residues. The germline V and J ends were trimmed by 0 bases and 9 bases, with 21 bases remaining between them. CDR1 is LNHNV and CDR2 is YYDKDF in the germline V gene (reference sequence). CDR3 nucleotide sequence: TGTGCCACCAGCAGAGATCTAGTAGGCGCGACCGAGGGTGAGCAGTTCTTC. This sequence encodes CATSRDLVGATEGEQFF.

This clonotype has only a few counts. The chain joins TRBV7-2 to TRBJ2-1; 7 bases fit TRBD1. The ends lost 2 bases at V and 4 bases at J; junction bases unmatched: 5. This CDR3 region has 15 residues. The germline gives CDR1 SGHTA, CDR2 FQGNSA. The CDR3 spells CASSLRGGWYNEQFF. DNA of the CDR3: TGTGCCAGCAGCTTACGAGGGGGCTGGTACAATGAGCAGTTCTTC.

The chain is built from TRBV20-1 and TRBJ2-4; D ambiguous. The germline CDR1 and CDR2 sequences are DFQATT and SNEGSKA (reference sequence). The CDR3 loop spans 14 amino acids. Trimming left V 6 bases short and J 0 bases short, with 12 bases between. DNA for the CDR3: TGCAGTGCCAATTTGGAGCTAGCCAAAAACATTCAGTACTTC. Protein sequence: CSANLELAKNIQYF.

CDR3: CASSIQPPSYNEQFF. CDR3 in DNA: TGTGCCAGCAGTATTCAGCCCCCCTCCTACAATGAGCAGTTCTTC. The chain is built from TRBV27 and TRBJ2-1; D call uncertain. This CDR3 has 15 amino acids. Per germline, CDR1 MNHEY and CDR2 SMNVEV (reference sequence). V was shortened by 5 bases and J by 0 bases, with 11 bases between the two germline ends.

The J gene is TRBJ2-6, the V gene TRBV10-3, with 7 positions matching TRBD1. The CDR3 is 15 residues long. Trimming took 10 bases from V and 3 from J; bases not matched to a gene: 9. Per the germline V gene, CDR1 is ENHRY and CDR2 is SYGVKD. The CDR3 sequence: CATTDREHGANVLTF. The CDR3 nucleotides are TGTGCCACCACCGACAGGGAGCATGGGGCCAACGTCCTGACTTTC.

This clonotype was counted between two and nine times. The V and J genes are TRBV7-9 and TRBJ1-4, with D perhaps TRBD1 (6 bases). CDR3 length: 15 amino acids. The V gene's germline CDR1 is SEHNR and CDR2 FQNEAQ (reference sequence). The V and J ends lost 5 bases and 4 bases respectively, with 14 bases between them. CDR3 sequence: CASSPRQDLNEKLFF. DNA for the CDR3: TGTGCCAGCAGCCCCCGACAGGATCTTAATGAAAAACTGTTTTTT.

The chain joins TRBV9 to TRBJ2-1; D is ambiguous. Trimming left V 0 bases short and J 0 bases short, with 13 bases between. This CDR3 has 17 residues. Germline lookup yields CDR1 SGDLS and CDR2 YYNGEE. The CDR3 nucleotides are TGTGCCAGCAGCGTAGCTAAGGCGGTCAGCTCCTACAATGAGCAGTTCTTC. This encodes CASSVAKAVSSYNEQFF. The complete variable domain, with remaining parts taken from reference TRBV9 and TRBJ2-1, reads DSGVTQTPKHLITATGQRVTLRCSPRSGDLSVYWYQQSLDQGLQFLIQYYNGEERAKGNILERFSAQQFPDLHSELNLSSLELGDSALYFCASSVAKAVSSYNEQFFGPGTRLTVL.

Concerning this clonotype itself: Germline is not matched at one junction end, which may reflect a read error. The CDR3 protein is CASSLYSGAADTQSF. The DNA for the CDR3 is TGTGCCAGCAGTTTGTATTCGGGAGCGGCAGATACGCAGTCTTTT. The chain employs TRBV28 and TRBJ2-3; a weak D match, TRBD2 (6 bases). The germline V gene encodes CDR1 MDHEN and CDR2 SYDVKM. This CDR3 has 15 amino acids.

This clonotype showed up just a few times. The V and J genes are TRBV29-1 and TRBJ2-1; the match to TRBD2 covers 10 bases. The CDR3 is 15 amino acids. The germline CDR1 and CDR2 sequences are SQVTM and ANQGSEA. The trim removed 8 bases at V and 8 bases at J, leaving 15 bases unmatched. Here the CDR3 DNA reads TGCAGCTGCTACGGGACTAGCGAACGAGTAGATGAGCAGTTCTTC. It encodes CSCYGTSERVDEQFF.

The V call is TRBV18, the J call TRBJ2-1, with 7 positions matching TRBD2. J gave up 7 bases and V 3 bases, and 6 bases lay outside the gene matches. This CDR3 region has 14 residues. The V gene's germline CDR1 is KGHSH and CDR2 LQKENI. The CDR3 is CASSPDLADNEQFF. In nucleotides, the CDR3 is TGTGCCAGCTCACCTGACCTAGCGGATAATGAGCAGTTCTTC.

The V and J genes are TRBV7-2 and TRBJ2-3, with 7 bases fitting TRBD2. The J segment lost 7 bases and the V segment lost 6 bases, leaving 4 bases of the junction unmatched. The CDR3 loop spans 12 amino acids. Germline assignment: CDR1 SGHTA and CDR2 FQGNSA. The CDR3 sequence: CASSLLANTQYF. The CDR3 coding sequence is TGTGCCAGCAGTTTACTAGCGAATACGCAGTATTTT. Together with reference TRBV7-2 and TRBJ2-3, the CDR3 gives the full variable domain: GAGVSQSPSNKVTEKGKDVELRCDPISGHTALYWYRQSLGQGLEFLIYFQGNSAPDKSGLPSDRFSAERTGGSVSTLTIQRTQQEDSAVYLCASSLLANTQYFGPGTRLTVL.

This clonotype was counted only a few times. The rearrangement links TRBV4-1 to TRBJ1-4; no definite D call. CDR3 size: 16 residues. V was pared by 1 base and J by 3 bases, with 12 bases between. Germline assignment: CDR1 MGHRA and CDR2 YSYEKL. The CDR3 nucleotides are TGCGCCAGCAGCCAAGCCCTTATGCAGGCTAATGAAAAACTGTTTTTT. Protein: CASSQALMQANEKLFF.

This chain uses TRBV7-9 with TRBJ1-2, with D unresolved. The germline V gene encodes CDR1 SEHNR and CDR2 FQNEAQ (reference sequence). V lost 0 bases, J lost 7 bases, and 12 bases lay in between. This CDR3 contains 14 residues. The CDR3 is CASSLAPGSGGYTF. CDR3 bases: TGTGCCAGCAGCTTAGCGCCGGGGTCGGGTGGCTACACCTTC.

The chain links TRBV7-3 to TRBJ2-1, with D tentatively TRBD2 (5 bases). CDR1 and CDR2 (germline): SGHTA, FQGTGA. There are 14 residues in the CDR3. V was trimmed by 4 bases and J by 4 bases, leaving 11 bases between them. CDR3 DNA sequence: TGTGCCAGCAGCTCCGGACTGCCTTACAATGAGCAGTTCTTC. This codes for CASSSGLPYNEQFF.

This clonotype has only a few counts. The chain combines TRBV18 with TRBJ2-3; TRBD1 might be the D (5 bases). V shed 1 base and J shed 0 bases, with 11 bases lying between them. The CDR3 totals 16 residues. CDR1 is KGHSH, CDR2 LQKENI, per germline. The DNA of the CDR3 is TGTGCCAGCTCACCACAACAGGCCTATAGCACAGATACGCAGTATTTT. Translating gives CASSPQQAYSTDTQYF.

This clonotype was seen only a few times. The chain uses TRBV7-2 and TRBJ2-5; 8 bases are shared with TRBD2. The J call may be faulty, since TRBJ2-1 better matches the DNA end. Germline CDR1 reads SGHTA; CDR2 reads FQGNSA. This CDR3 is 15 amino acids long. The CDR3 loop reads CASSSHPGLENEQFF. The CDR3 bases are TGTGCCAGCAGCTCGCATCCGGGACTAGAGAATGAGCAGTTCTTC.